A selection of T cell receptor beta chains follows, all from one sample in a study of cytomegalovirus exposure and HLA in healthy donors. Sequenced by immunoSEQ multiplex PCR; TCRdb stores in-frame clones only, minus some. The sample has approximately 200,000 clones, around 80% seen once; the top ten hold less than 1.5%. The specimen was PBMCs. The origin of the receptors is a woman aged 25 to 39 in good health and CMV-seronegative. Each CDR3 is given with its conserved first and last residue. The D gene is left open where the match is weak. Where a row states a size, it is once, few, many or the class of an expanded clone; other rows omit it.

TRBJ2-2,TRBD1,.,TRBV30,14,CAWETGYNTGELFF,TGTGCCTGGGAGACAGGGTATAACACCGGGGAGCTGTTTTTT
TRBJ2-1,TRBD2,.,TRBV19,15,CASSMGRAGGNEQFF,TGTGCCAGTAGTATGGGGAGGGCCGGAGGCAATGAGCAGTTCTTC
TRBJ1-5,TRBD1,few,TRBV29-1,14,CSVGGTGNDQPQHF,TGCAGCGTTGGAGGGACAGGGAATGATCAGCCCCAGCATTTT
TRBJ1-1,TRBD1,.,TRBV7-9,15,CASSPTKTGKAEAFF,TGTGCCAGCAGCCCCACGAAGACAGGGAAGGCTGAAGCTTTCTTT
TRBJ1-5,TRBD1,.,TRBV7-9,16,CASSLGTGTGNQPQHF,TGTGCCAGCAGCTTAGGTACCGGGACAGGCAATCAGCCCCAGCATTTT
TRBJ1-6,.,.,TRBV11-2,14,CASSFGGLNSPLHF,TGTGCCAGCAGCTTTGGCGGGTTAAATTCACCCCTCCACTTT
TRBJ1-5,.,once,TRBV28,16,CASSLNGRGANQPQHF,TGTGCCAGCAGTTTGAATGGGAGGGGGGCGAATCAGCCCCAGCATTTT
TRBJ1-4,.,.,TRBV5-1,15,CASSLYVATNEKLFF,TGCGCCAGCAGCCTCTACGTTGCAACTAATGAAAAACTGTTTTTT
TRBJ2-7,TRBD1,.,TRBV7-8,15,CASSLGDRASYEQYF,TGTGCCAGCAGCTTAGGGGACAGGGCATCCTACGAGCAGTACTTC
TRBJ1-6,.,few,TRBV6-1,18,CASSEVWRGPGRNSPLHF,TGTGCCAGCAGTGAAGTTTGGAGGGGACCTGGACGTAATTCACCCCTCCACTTT
TRBJ1-1,.,once,TRBV6-5,14,CASSYRQRNTEAFF,TGTGCCAGCAGTTATCGACAGCGGAACACTGAAGCTTTCTTT
TRBJ2-7,.,.,TRBV4-1,18,CASSQGAYNARGSYEQYF,TGCGCCAGCAGCCAAGGGGCGTATAACGCCAGGGGCTCCTACGAGCAGTACTTC
TRBJ2-5,TRBD1,.,TRBV6-1,13,CAASRDRGETQYF,TGTGCCGCCTCCCGGGACAGGGGGGAGACCCAGTACTTC
TRBJ1-2,.,.,TRBV2,13,CASSTTGNYGYTF,TGTGCCAGCAGCACCACAGGGAACTATGGCTACACCTTC
TRBJ1-1,TRBD1,.,TRBV9,16,CASSNEQGANIGEAFF,TGTGCCAGCAGCAACGAACAGGGGGCTAATATCGGTGAAGCTTTCTTT
TRBJ1-2,TRBD1,.,TRBV19,14,CASSSTRQGFGYTF,TGTGCCAGTAGTAGTACGCGACAGGGGTTCGGCTACACCTTC
TRBJ2-7,TRBD2,.,TRBV10-3,13,CAIGGRGSYEQYF,TGTGCCATCGGGGGGAGGGGTTCCTACGAGCAGTACTTC
TRBJ2-1,.,.,TRBV18,12,CASSPGPQGWFF,TGTGCCAGCTCACCGGGTCCACAGGGATGGTTCTTC
TRBJ1-2,.,few,TRBV10-3,14,CAISGGPSNYGYTF,TGTGCCATCAGTGGCGGACCTAGCAACTATGGCTACACCTTC
TRBJ1-1,TRBD1,.,TRBV19,15,CASSTAGTGFTEAFF,TGTGCCAGTAGTACAGCCGGGACAGGGTTCACTGAAGCTTTCTTT
TRBJ2-3,.,.,TRBV2,15,CASSAWRTATDTQYF,TGTGCCAGCAGTGCCTGGAGGACTGCCACAGATACGCAGTATTTT
TRBJ1-2,TRBD1,few,TRBV6-5,14,CASSWGRGTGGYTF,TGTGCCAGCAGTTGGGGCAGGGGGACAGGAGGCTACACCTTC
TRBJ2-2,TRBD2,.,TRBV5-4,16,CASSLRLAGVSGELFF,TGTGCCAGCAGCTTAAGGCTAGCGGGAGTCAGCGGGGAGCTGTTTTTT
TRBJ1-6,TRBD1,.,TRBV30,13,CAWGDSYNSPLHF,TGTGCCTGGGGGGACAGCTATAATTCACCCCTCCACTTT
TRBJ2-3,TRBD2,.,TRBV5-1,16,CASSRLAGGYTDTQYF,TGCGCCAGCAGCCGACTAGCGGGGGGATACACAGATACGCAGTATTTT
TRBJ2-7,TRBD2,.,TRBV10-3,15,CAISESKGGPYEQYF,TGTGCCATCAGTGAGTCGAAGGGAGGGCCCTACGAGCAGTACTTC
TRBJ2-4,.,.,TRBV5-1,15,CASSLDRGARNIQYF,TGCGCCAGCAGCTTGGATCGGGGGGCCAGAAACATTCAGTACTTC
TRBJ2-3,TRBD2,.,TRBV5-1,16,CASSLRTSGITDTQYF,TGCGCCAGCAGCCTCCGGACTAGCGGGATCACAGATACGCAGTATTTT
TRBJ2-7,.,.,TRBV13,13,CASSAKYHYEQYF,TGTGCCAGCAGCGCTAAATACCACTACGAGCAGTACTTC
TRBJ1-3,TRBD1,.,TRBV2,17,CASSEDGTALSGNTIYF,TGTGCCAGCAGTGAAGACGGGACAGCCCTCTCTGGAAACACCATATATTTT
TRBJ2-7,TRBD1,once,TRBV6-5,14,CASSYSTGLGEQYF,TGTGCCAGCAGTTACTCGACAGGGTTGGGCGAGCAGTACTTC
TRBJ2-3,TRBD1,.,TRBV18,19,CASSPRVTGQGSSTDTQYF,TGTGCCAGCTCACCACGGGTGACCGGACAGGGGAGTAGCACAGATACGCAGTATTTT
TRBJ1-2,.,few,TRBV2,14,CASRRTTRPYGYTF,TGTGCCAGCAGGCGGACTACGCGTCCTTATGGCTACACCTTC
TRBJ1-2,.,.,TRBV5-1,15,CASSLISTARDGYTF,TGCGCCAGCAGCTTGATCTCGACGGCGAGGGATGGCTACACCTTC
TRBJ1-1,.,.,TRBV14,13,CASSQAVYTEAFF,TGTGCCAGCAGCCAAGCGGTATACACTGAAGCTTTCTTT
TRBJ2-1,TRBD2,.,TRBV27,17,CASSLAPAGTSDNEQFF,TGTGCCAGCAGTTTAGCCCCTGCGGGGACTAGCGACAATGAGCAGTTCTTC
TRBJ2-7,.,.,TRBV27,12,CASSSTSYEQYF,TGTGCCAGCAGTTCCACGAGCTACGAGCAGTACTTC
TRBJ2-3,.,.,TRBV2,9,CASSDQKYF,TGTGCCAGCAGTGATCAGAAGTATTTT